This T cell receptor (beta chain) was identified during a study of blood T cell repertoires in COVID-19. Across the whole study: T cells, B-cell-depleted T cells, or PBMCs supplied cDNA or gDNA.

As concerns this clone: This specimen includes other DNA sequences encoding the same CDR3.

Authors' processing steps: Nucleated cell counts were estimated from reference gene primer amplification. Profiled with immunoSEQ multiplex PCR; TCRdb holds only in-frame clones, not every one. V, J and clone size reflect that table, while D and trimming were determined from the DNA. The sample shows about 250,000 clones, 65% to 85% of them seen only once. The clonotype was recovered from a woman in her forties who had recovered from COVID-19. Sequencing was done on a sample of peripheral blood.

Written as DNA, the CDR3 is TGTGCCAGCAGCCGGGGGAGCACAGATACGCAGTATTTT. Its translation is CASSRGSTDTQYF. The chain carries TRBV12-3 or TRBV12-4 and TRBJ2-3; D possibly corresponds to TRBD2 (6 bases). This CDR3 contains 13 residues. Trimming pared 6 bases from V and 0 bases from J, leaving 7 bases between.